This TCR beta chain came from a study of OX40 agonist ivuxolimab in advanced cancers. For the wider study: Ivuxolimab, which targeted the costimulatory receptor OX40 (CD134), was an agonistic, fully human IgG2 monoclonal antibody. In the dose-escalation cohort, 82.7% of patients were male, and the mean age was around 60 years, with a range of about 23 to 85. The monotherapy dose-escalation portion (N of about 49 patients) of the phase I ivuxolimab trial is reported in the paper. Partial responses occurred in three dose-escalation patients: two with cutaneous melanoma and one with hepatocellular carcinoma. The point of sequencing TCRbeta in the periphery was to test whether ivuxolimab changed TCR sequence diversity and drove clonal T-cell expansion. Of the roughly 50 dose-escalation patients, hepatocellular carcinoma was present in about 20, melanoma in approximately 15, renal cell carcinoma in 9 and head and neck cancer in 9. Prior anti-PD-1, anti-PD-L1 or anti-CTLA-4 therapy was permitted, and about two fifths of dose-escalation patients had received checkpoint inhibitors. Intravenous ivuxolimab was administered to patients every 2 weeks at six dose levels: 0.01, 0.1, 0.3, 1.5, 3 and 10 mg/kg. Study-level results and caveats: The antigen specificity of the peripheral T cells that underwent clonal expansion was not determined. In the 0.1-3.0 mg/kg groups, partial responders had among the lowest normalized peripheral clonal expansion, particularly in CD8+ T cells. Low levels of normalized T-cell clonal expansion were also seen in some nonresponding patients. At doses of 0.1 to 3.0 mg/kg, clonal expansion of both CD4+ and CD8+ blood T cells was observed from baseline to week 6. On average, CD8+ T cells showed more expanded clones than CD4+ T cells after ivuxolimab.

For sequencing of the TCRbeta CDR3 region, genomic DNA was extracted from the sorted cells. The immunoSEQ Assay was used to sequence the TCRbeta CDR3 regions. As stored in TCRdb, this immuneACCESS dataset retains in-frame rearrangements with V and J assigned. A fraction of the clones does not appear; measured against another copy, unresolved V genes explain less than half of the discrepancy, and the remainder lacks a known reason. In this sample the table shows tens of thousands of clones, around 81% of which occur a single time. The ten largest clones represent about 6.4% of the sample. The trial excluded patients who had a history of autoimmune disease or who were on systemic immunosuppression. Peripheral blood for TCR sequencing was collected from all dose cohorts at baseline, on cycle 4 day 1, and on cycle 7 day 1. Samples came from an open-label, multicenter, first-in-human phase I dose-escalation trial of ivuxolimab. The trial enrolled adults with locally advanced or metastatic head and neck squamous cell, hepatocellular, melanoma or renal cell carcinoma. Before TCR sequencing, CD4+ and CD8+ T cells were separately sorted from peripheral blood.

V ends up 4 bases short and J 5 bases short, with an unmatched junction base count of 7. The CDR3 goes from the cysteine to the phenylalanine over 15 residues. The CDR3 DNA has 45 bases and is translated from base 1. The CDR1 and CDR2 encoded by the germline V gene are SGHTA and FQGNSA. In this sample, this clone turned up once. What this receptor recognizes is not known. The sample holds no much larger clone one base away, and base qualities are not on file. This receptor was obtained from an adult with an advanced solid tumor such as melanoma, head and neck, liver or kidney cancer. The chain was built from TRBV7-2 and TRBJ2-3; 9 central bases correspond to TRBD2. Sequences were derived from CD4+ or CD8+ T cells sorted from blood, sampled in a trial of the OX40 agonist ivuxolimab. The DNA reads TGTGCCAGCAGCTCCTTAACTAGCGGGTTAGATACGCAGTATTTT. Its protein product is CASSSLTSGLDTQYF.